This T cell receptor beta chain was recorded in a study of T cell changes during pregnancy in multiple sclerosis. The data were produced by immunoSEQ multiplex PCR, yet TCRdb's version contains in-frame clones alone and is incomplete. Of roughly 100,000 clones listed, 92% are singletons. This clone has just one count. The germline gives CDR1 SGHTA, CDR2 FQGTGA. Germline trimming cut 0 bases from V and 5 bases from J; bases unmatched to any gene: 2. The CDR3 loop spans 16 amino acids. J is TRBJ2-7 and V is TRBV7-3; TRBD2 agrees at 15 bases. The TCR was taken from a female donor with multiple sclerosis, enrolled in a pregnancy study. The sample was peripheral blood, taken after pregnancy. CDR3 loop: CASSLTGLAGGHEQYF. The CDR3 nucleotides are TGTGCCAGCAGCTTAACGGGACTAGCGGGAGGTCACGAGCAGTACTTC. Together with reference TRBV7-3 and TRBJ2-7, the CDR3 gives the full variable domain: GAGVSQTPSNKVTEKGKYVELRCDPISGHTALYWYRQSLGQGPEFLIYFQGTGAADDSGLPNDRFFAVRPEGSVSTLKIQRTERGDSAVYLCASSLTGLAGGHEQYFGPGTRLTVT.